This TCR beta chain originates from a study of blood T cell repertoires in COVID-19. Background on the study: The United States, Italy and Spain provided the acute and convalescent COVID-19 samples.

This CDR3 is 15 amino acids long. Germline CDR1 is SGDLS and CDR2 is YYNGEE. V dropped 0 bases and J dropped 8; count of bases not matched to a gene: 5. This clone was found once. Individuals aged roughly 18 to 95 years were recruited from 20 to 25 US areas. Cohort 3 recovered donors had two negative PCRs, clearance, or symptom resolution. The repertoire was sequenced with immunoSEQ multiplex PCR; TCRdb's copy has only in-frame clones and lacks some. The table includes some 130,000 clones, 75% to 90% detected once. This sequence joins TRBV9 and TRBJ1-6; 7 nucleotides agree with TRBD1. Material: PBMCs or T cells enriched from blood (not recorded which). This clonotype was obtained from a man aged 25-45 years who had recovered from COVID-19. CDR3 sequence reads: CASSVAGTDYSPLHF. CDR3 DNA: TGTGCCAGCAGCGTAGCCGGGACAGATTATTCACCCCTCCACTTT.